This TCR beta chain was identified during a study of T-cell reconstitution after alpha-beta-depleted transplantation in children. The CDR3 sequence is 12 residues long. CDR1 is MNHEY and CDR2 is SVGAGI in the germline V gene. The V and J ends lost 4 bases and 8 bases respectively, with 11 bases between them. Study-level results: By one year post-transplant, T-cell counts and diversity largely arose from T cells that were newly produced. Expanded graft clones, several hundred of them, were reportedly the source of alpha-beta T cells about two months after transplant.

This clonotype was observed a few times. The antigen remains undetermined. Unique molecular identifiers were incorporated during preparation of the TCRbeta library. TCRdb processed the PCR reads anew with MiXCR; each CDR3 protein has one entry. This sample has about 980,000 distinct CDR3 sequences; roughly 29% occur once, and the top ten carry about 28%. The genes are TRBV6-5 and TRBJ1-1, with no clear D. The source is a boy younger than two who had a stem cell transplant for SCID, so the T cells may come from the graft donor. Here the sequenced sample was PBMCs, mostly from graft donor cells, taken 360 days after TCRalphabeta/CD19-depleted stem cell transplant. CDR3 DNA sequence: TGTGCCAGCAGTTCCCCGGTCAGAGAAGCTTTCTTT. Its protein product is CASSSPVREAFF.